The 22 T cell receptor beta chains below come from one sample, sequenced in a study of T cells in Graves' hyperthyroidism and ophthalmopathy. Amplification yielded TCR beta CDR3 regions, with RNA transcripts as the source. A set of HTBI primers served as the primers for a first-round RT-PCR of the TCR CDR3. TCRdb re-analysed the multiplex PCR reads in MiXCR, keeping a single row per CDR3 protein. The sample lists 400,000 or so distinct CDR3 sequences, roughly 15% seen once, with around 20% in the top ten. The source material was blood. All receptors come from a woman aged 25 to 45 with Graves' ophthalmopathy.

A few counts support this clonotype. The rearrangement links TRBV7-9 to TRBJ1-2; TRBD1 is a possible D gene (5 bases). V shed 3 bases and J shed 5 bases, with 16 bases lying between them. The germline CDR1 and CDR2 sequences are SEHNR and FQNEAQ (reference sequence). The CDR3 contains 15 residues. The CDR3 protein is CASSFSSDTRYGYTF. DNA of the CDR3: TGTGCCAGCAGCTTTAGCTCGGACACCCGGTATGGCTACACCTTC.

Ten or more counts support this clonotype. The V and J genes are TRBV12-3 or TRBV12-4 and TRBJ2-2; tentative D call: TRBD1 (6 bases). Between the trimmed V and J ends, which lost 1 base and 7 bases, there was a span of 10 bases. This CDR3 is 14 amino acids long. In nucleotides, the CDR3 is TGTGCCAGCAGTTTAGGGGGGCTCGACGGGGAGCTGTTTTTT. This gives the protein CASSLGGLDGELFF.

This clonotype was detected ten times or more. The chain uses TRBV30 and TRBJ2-5; D not resolved. The V gene lost 3 bases and the J gene lost 5 bases, with 13 bases spanning the gap. Germline values: CDR1 GTSNPN, CDR2 SVGIG (reference sequence). The CDR3 covers 13 residues. DNA of the CDR3: TGTGCCTGGAGGGGAATGTTAGGGGAGACCCAGTACTTC. Encoded protein: CAWRGMLGETQYF.

This clonotype was counted ten times or more. CDR3 nucleotide sequence: TGTGCCAGCAGCTTAGTGATAGGGGGGTCCTACGAGCAGTACTTC. Amino acid sequence: CASSLVIGGSYEQYF. J is TRBJ2-7 and V is TRBV7-2; the D call may be TRBD1 or TRBD2 (6 bases each). V was pared by 1 base and J by 1 base, with 11 bases between. CDR1 and CDR2 from the germline V gene are SGHTA and FQGNSA. The CDR3 sequence is 15 residues long.

About this clonotype: This may be a read error, as it is one base from a much larger clone. The chain is built from TRBV10-1 and TRBJ2-7; tentative D call: TRBD1 (5 bases). The V gene lost 2 bases and the J gene lost 7 bases, with 9 bases spanning the gap. Germline CDR1 and CDR2: WNHNN and SYGVQD (reference sequence). There are 12 residues in the CDR3. CDR3 in DNA: TGCGCCAGCAGTGAGAGGGCAGGGGAGCAGTACTTC. Translated, it gives CASSERAGEQYF.

This clonotype was seen at least ten times. This CDR3 is CAWQDTGELFF. The CDR3 region has the DNA TGTGCCTGGCAGGACACCGGGGAGCTGTTTTTT. The chain joins TRBV30 to TRBJ2-2; D uncertain. Germline loops: CDR1 GTSNPN, CDR2 SVGIG (reference sequence). This CDR3 has 11 amino acids. Trimming stripped 5 bases from V and 3 bases from J, with 4 bases between.

The chain couples TRBV5-5 to TRBJ2-7; TRBD2 might be the D (6 bases). The ends were cut back, 5 bases at V and 7 bases at J, with 19 bases in the middle. The CDR3 is 14 residues long. In germline, CDR1 is SGHKS, CDR2 YYEKEE (reference sequence). The CDR3 region has the DNA TGTGCCAGCAGTACGGGACTTAGGTGGTTGGAGCAGTACTTC. This gives the protein CASSTGLRWLEQYF.

The chain links TRBV19 to TRBJ2-1, with D possibly TRBD1 on 5 matching bases. V dropped 7 bases and J dropped 3 bases, with 10 bases sitting between them. The V gene's germline CDR1 is LNHDA and CDR2 SQIVND (reference sequence). CDR3 length: 13 amino acids. The CDR3 region is CASKGDSYNEQFF. Written as DNA, the CDR3 is TGTGCCAGTAAAGGAGACAGCTACAATGAGCAGTTCTTC.

The chain carries TRBV6-1 and TRBJ2-1; either TRBD1 or TRBD2 may supply D (5 bases each). Germline V gives CDR1 MNHNS, CDR2 SASEGT. Trimming took 3 bases from V and 0 from J, leaving 15 bases between them. There are 17 residues in the CDR3. The CDR3 region is CASSEWALGVSYNEQFF. The CDR3 DNA reads TGTGCCAGCAGTGAGTGGGCTTTGGGGGTCTCCTACAATGAGCAGTTCTTC.

Many counts were recorded for this clonotype. The chain carries TRBV11-2 and TRBJ2-7; D might be TRBD1 (5 bases). CDR3 length: 13 amino acids. Germline V gene sequence: CDR1 SGHAT, CDR2 FQNNGV. V gave up 3 bases and J gave up 4 bases, with 10 bases separating them. The CDR3 coding sequence is TGTGCCAGCAGCTTTCCGGCAGGGTACGAGCAGTACTTC. This encodes CASSFPAGYEQYF.

With respect to this clonotype: The CDR3 ends on some other residue instead of the conserved phenylalanine or tryptophan, so this is likely a read error. This chain joins TRBV15 and TRBJ1-5; no firm D call. The CDR3 runs to 16 residues. The germline V and J ends were trimmed by 1 base and 1 base, with 11 bases remaining between them. Germline V gives CDR1 LNHNV, CDR2 YYDKDF (reference sequence). CDR3 sequence reads: CATSRGTGGSNQPQHL. For the CDR3, the DNA is TGTGCCACCAGCAGAGGAACCGGCGGGAGCAATCAGCCCCAGCATCTT.

At least ten counts were recorded for this clonotype. One end of the junction varies from germline; a read error may be responsible. This chain joins TRBV7-7 and TRBJ2-5; D may be TRBD1 (7 bases). CDR1 and CDR2 from the germline V gene are SSHAT and FNYEAQ (reference sequence). The CDR3 length is 14 residues. CDR3 nucleotide sequence: TGTGCTAGCAGCCAAGGGACAGCGGGAGAGACCCAGTACTTC. Protein product: CASSQGTAGETQYF. The variable domain in full, with the rest retrieved from reference TRBV7-7 and TRBJ2-5, is GAGVSQSPRYKVTKRGQDVTLRCDPISSHATLYWYQQALGQGPEFLTYFNYEAQPDKSGLPSDRFSAERPEGSISTLTIQRTEQRDSAMYRCASSQGTAGETQYFGPGTRLLVL.

The chain links TRBV24-1 to TRBJ2-4; tentative D call: TRBD1 (6 bases). CDR3 length: 16 residues. The ends were cut back, 3 bases at V and 3 bases at J, with 14 bases in the middle. Per the germline V gene, CDR1 is KGHDR and CDR2 is SFDVKD. The CDR3 DNA reads as TGTGCCACCAGTGATGACACAGGGTTTGGCAAAAACATTCAGTACTTC. It is translated as CATSDDTGFGKNIQYF.

The sample holds many counts of this clonotype. The chain couples TRBV20-1 to TRBJ1-1; 12 bases fit TRBD1. The germline gives CDR1 DFQATT, CDR2 SNEGSKA (reference sequence). The CDR3 covers 16 residues. With 1 base clipped from V and 4 bases from J, the junction kept 7 bases outside the gene matches. The CDR3 is CSARGDRGLYGTEAFF. The CDR3 coding sequence is TGCAGTGCTAGAGGGGACAGGGGGCTGTATGGCACTGAAGCTTTCTTT.

This chain joins TRBV28 and TRBJ1-6; the D gene is possibly TRBD1 (5 bases). There are 14 residues in the CDR3. V was cut by 3 bases and J by 6 bases, with 9 bases left in between. The V gene's germline CDR1 is MDHEN and CDR2 SYDVKM. The CDR3, as DNA: TGTGCCAGCAGTTTGGGACTTCTTAATTCACCCCTCCACTTT. This translates into CASSLGLLNSPLHF.

This clonotype was detected ten times or more. This chain uses TRBV20-1 with TRBJ2-1; 9 bases are a match to TRBD1. The CDR3 is 15 residues long. Germline trimming cut 0 bases from V and 6 bases from J; bases unmatched to any gene: 6. Germline V gene data show CDR1 as DFQATT and CDR2 as SNEGSKA (reference sequence). The CDR3 bases are TGCAGTGCTAGAGACTGGACAGGGGCCTCCAATGAGCAGTTCTTC. Amino acid sequence: CSARDWTGASNEQFF.

This clonotype was observed at least ten times. The gene calls are TRBV7-2 and TRBJ2-1; 8 nucleotides align to TRBD2. V trimming: 2 bases; J trimming: 0 bases; junction bases outside the gene matches: 12. The length of the CDR3 is 19 residues. The V gene's germline CDR1 is SGHTA and CDR2 FQGNSA. CDR3 amino acids: CASSLYAATAGVSYNEQFF. Written as DNA, the CDR3 is TGTGCCAGCAGCTTATACGCTGCGACAGCGGGGGTCTCCTACAATGAGCAGTTCTTC.

This clonotype was recorded at least ten times. CDR3 residues: CASSYSLDYGQPRGVGELFF. CDR3 DNA: TGTGCCAGCAGCTACAGCCTGGACTACGGACAGCCTCGGGGTGTCGGGGAGCTGTTTTTT. The rearrangement links TRBV5-6 to TRBJ2-2; either TRBD1 or TRBD2 may fit D (6 bases each). From germline, CDR1 is SGHDT and CDR2 YYEEEE. V was shortened by 3 bases and J by 7 bases, with 31 bases between the two germline ends. CDR3 length: 20 amino acids.

The rearrangement joins TRBV19 to TRBJ2-7; D assignment may be TRBD1 or TRBD2 (5 bases each). Germline V gene lookup returns CDR1 LNHDA and CDR2 SQIVND (reference sequence). The CDR3 runs 16 residues. Trimming took off 5 bases at V and 2 bases at J, with 19 bases between the two ends. For the CDR3, the DNA is TGTGCCAGTAGTCCAAGGGTGGGGCAGGGAGCCTACGAGCAGTACTTC. This codes for CASSPRVGQGAYEQYF.

This clonotype has more than one count but fewer than ten. The chain couples TRBV6-1 to TRBJ2-3; D possibly corresponds to TRBD2 (6 bases). The germline V and J ends were trimmed by 6 bases and 5 bases, with 12 bases remaining between them. Germline assignment: CDR1 MNHNS and CDR2 SASEGT. This CDR3 comprises 13 residues. Here the CDR3 DNA reads TGTGCCAGCAGCCGACCGACTAGAGATACGCAGTATTTT. Encoded protein: CASSRPTRDTQYF.

This clonotype has more than one count but fewer than ten. The gene calls are TRBV5-5 and TRBJ2-3; D not certain. Germline CDR1 reads SGHKS; CDR2 reads YYEKEE (reference sequence). Trimming shortened V by 1 base and J by 6 bases, and 15 bases separated the two germline ends. The CDR3 totals 15 residues. The CDR3 coding sequence is TGTGCCAGCAGCTTGTTTTTTCAGGTCAGGGATACGCAGTATTTT. It yields the protein CASSLFFQVRDTQYF.

This clonotype was seen many times. In DNA form, the CDR3 reads TGTGCCAGCAGCACAATTACAGGGACGAACACTGAAGCTTTCTTT. Translating it yields CASSTITGTNTEAFF. The gene calls are TRBV12-3 or TRBV12-4 and TRBJ1-1; possibly TRBD1 for D (6 bases). V was shortened by 6 bases and J by 1 base, with 15 bases between the two germline ends. This CDR3 spans 15 amino acids.